The clone carrying this T cell receptor beta chain showed up many times. The CDR3 consists of 15 residues. J lost 3 bases, V lost 4 bases, and 5 bases had no gene match. The germline V gene has CDR1 SGHAT and CDR2 FQNNGV. The data originate from a study of neurological immune-mediated disorders. Via MiXCR, TCRdb re-called the 5' RACE reads, giving one row per CDR3 protein. The table records about 37,000 distinct CDR3 sequences, around 10% of them present only once. This chain uses TRBV11-2 with TRBJ2-2, with 7 nucleotides matching TRBD1. The TCR sequence derives from a woman between 25 and 40 years old with HTLV-1-associated myelopathy (HAM/TSP). Sequenced input: CD4+ T cells from blood. In nucleotides, the CDR3 is TGTGCCAGCAGCTCCAGGGACAGCTACACCGGGGAGCTGTTTTTT. Protein sequence: CASSSRDSYTGELFF. The full variable domain, completed using reference TRBV11-2 and TRBJ2-2, is EAGVAQSPRYKIIEKRQSVAFWCNPISGHATLYWYQQILGQGPKLLIQFQNNGVVDDSQLPKDRFSAERLKGVDSTLKIQPAKLEDSAVYLCASSSRDSYTGELFFGEGSRLTVL.